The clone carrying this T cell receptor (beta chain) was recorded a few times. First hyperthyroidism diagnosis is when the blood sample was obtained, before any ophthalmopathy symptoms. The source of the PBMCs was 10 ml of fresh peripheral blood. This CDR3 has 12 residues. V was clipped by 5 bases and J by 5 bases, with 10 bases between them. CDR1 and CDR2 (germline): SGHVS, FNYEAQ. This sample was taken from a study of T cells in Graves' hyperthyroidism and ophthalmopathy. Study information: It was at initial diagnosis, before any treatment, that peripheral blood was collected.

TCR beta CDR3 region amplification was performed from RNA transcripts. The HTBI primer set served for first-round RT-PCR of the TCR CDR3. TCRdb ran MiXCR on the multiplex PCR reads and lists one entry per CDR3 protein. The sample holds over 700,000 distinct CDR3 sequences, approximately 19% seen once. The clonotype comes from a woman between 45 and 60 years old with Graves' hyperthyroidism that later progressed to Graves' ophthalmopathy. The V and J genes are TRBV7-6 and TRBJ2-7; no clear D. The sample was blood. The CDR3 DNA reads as TGTGCCAGCAGCGAGTTCGGAAACGAGCAGTACTTC. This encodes CASSEFGNEQYF.